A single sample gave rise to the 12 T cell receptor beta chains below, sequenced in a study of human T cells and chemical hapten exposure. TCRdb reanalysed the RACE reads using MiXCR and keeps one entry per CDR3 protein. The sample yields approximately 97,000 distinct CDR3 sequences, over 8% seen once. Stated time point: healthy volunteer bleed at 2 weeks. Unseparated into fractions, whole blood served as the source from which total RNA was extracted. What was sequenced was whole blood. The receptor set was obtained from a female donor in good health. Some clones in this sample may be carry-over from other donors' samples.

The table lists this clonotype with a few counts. This CDR3 is CASSQGEVNYGYTF. CDR3 nucleotide sequence: TGCGCCAGCAGCCAGGGGGAGGTCAACTATGGCTACACCTTC. This sequence joins TRBV4-3 and TRBJ1-2, with D possibly being TRBD1 (5 bases). The V and J ends lost 3 bases and 2 bases respectively, with 10 bases between them. The CDR3 loop spans 14 amino acids. From germline, CDR1 is LGHNA and CDR2 YSLEER.

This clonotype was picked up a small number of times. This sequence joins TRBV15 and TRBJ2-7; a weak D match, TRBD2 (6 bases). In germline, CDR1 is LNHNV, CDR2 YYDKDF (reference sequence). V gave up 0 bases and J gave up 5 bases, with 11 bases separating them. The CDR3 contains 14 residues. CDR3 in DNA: TGTGCCACCAGCAGAGACTTAGCGGCCCACGAGCAGTACTTC. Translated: CATSRDLAAHEQYF.

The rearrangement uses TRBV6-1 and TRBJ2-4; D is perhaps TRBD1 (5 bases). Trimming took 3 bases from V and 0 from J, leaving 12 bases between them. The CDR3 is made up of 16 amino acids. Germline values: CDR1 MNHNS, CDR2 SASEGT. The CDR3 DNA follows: TGTGCCAGCAGTGATGGGGCAACATTAGCCAAAAACATTCAGTACTTC. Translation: CASSDGATLAKNIQYF.

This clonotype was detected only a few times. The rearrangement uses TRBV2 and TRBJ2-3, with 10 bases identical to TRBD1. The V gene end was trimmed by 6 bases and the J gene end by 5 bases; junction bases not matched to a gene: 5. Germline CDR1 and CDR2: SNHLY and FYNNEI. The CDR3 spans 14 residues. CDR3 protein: CASSPDRGLDTQYF. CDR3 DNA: TGTGCCAGCAGCCCAGACAGGGGGCTAGATACGCAGTATTTT.

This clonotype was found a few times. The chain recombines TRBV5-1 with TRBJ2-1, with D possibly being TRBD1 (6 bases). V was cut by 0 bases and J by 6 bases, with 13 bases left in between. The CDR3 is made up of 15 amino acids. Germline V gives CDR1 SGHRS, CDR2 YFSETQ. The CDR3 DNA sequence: TGCGCCAGCAGCTTGGCCGTTTCAGGGGCCAATGAGCAGTTCTTC. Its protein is CASSLAVSGANEQFF.

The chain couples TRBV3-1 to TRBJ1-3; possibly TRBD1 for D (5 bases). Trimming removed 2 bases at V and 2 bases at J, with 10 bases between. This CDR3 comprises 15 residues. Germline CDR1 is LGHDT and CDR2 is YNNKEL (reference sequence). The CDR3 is CASSQKGWPGNTIYF. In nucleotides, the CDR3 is TGTGCCAGCAGCCAAAAGGGGTGGCCTGGAAACACCATATATTTT.

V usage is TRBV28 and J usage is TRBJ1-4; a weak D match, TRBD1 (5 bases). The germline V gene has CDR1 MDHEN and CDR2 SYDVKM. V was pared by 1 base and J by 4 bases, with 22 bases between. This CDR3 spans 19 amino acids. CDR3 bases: TGTGCCAGCAGTTTATCTTCGATGGGGGGGGGTAGAAGTAATGAAAAACTGTTTTTT. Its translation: CASSLSSMGGGRSNEKLFF.

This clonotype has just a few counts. Here the CDR3 DNA reads TGCGCCAGCAGCTGGGCATTCTCCGCCGAGGACAGCTCCTACGAGCAGTACTTC. It specifies CASSWAFSAEDSSYEQYF. This chain connects TRBV5-1 to TRBJ2-7; TRBD1 might be the D (6 bases). Germline V CDR1 and CDR2: SGHRS, YFSETQ. The CDR3 runs to 18 residues. The V gene lost 3 bases and the J gene lost 0 bases, with 22 bases spanning the gap.

DNA of the CDR3: TGTGCCAGCAGTGATGGGGGCGCCGGAGAGTTAGAGACCCAGTACTTC. Amino acid sequence: CASSDGGAGELETQYF. The V gene is TRBV2, the J gene TRBJ2-5; tentative D call: TRBD1 (6 bases). CDR1 is SNHLY and CDR2 is FYNNEI in the germline V gene. The CDR3 totals 16 residues. Trimming took 3 bases from V and 4 from J, leaving 18 bases between them.

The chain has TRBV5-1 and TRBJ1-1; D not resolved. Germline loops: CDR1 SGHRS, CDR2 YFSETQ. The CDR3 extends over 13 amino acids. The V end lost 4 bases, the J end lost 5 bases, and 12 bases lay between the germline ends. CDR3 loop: CASSLGPRTEAFF. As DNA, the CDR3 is TGCGCCAGCAGCCTTGGGCCGAGGACTGAAGCTTTCTTT.

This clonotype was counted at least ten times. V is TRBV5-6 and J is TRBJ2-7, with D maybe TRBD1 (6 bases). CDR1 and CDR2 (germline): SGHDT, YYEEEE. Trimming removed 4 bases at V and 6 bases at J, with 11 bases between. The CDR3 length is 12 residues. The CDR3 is CASSSVTGEQYF. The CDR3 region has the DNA TGTGCCAGCAGCAGCGTGACAGGCGAGCAGTACTTC.

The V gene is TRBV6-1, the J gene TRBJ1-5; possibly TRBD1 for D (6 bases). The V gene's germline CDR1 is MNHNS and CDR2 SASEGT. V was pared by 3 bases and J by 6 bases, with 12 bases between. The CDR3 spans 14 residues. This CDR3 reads CASSDEGGIQPQHF. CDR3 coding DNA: TGTGCCAGCAGTGATGAGGGGGGTATTCAGCCCCAGCATTTT.